This T cell receptor (beta chain) was recorded in a study of shared clonotypes between healthy human individuals (dated by TCRdb to the early 2020s). A note on the overall study: A few men and a couple of women, aged 18 to 49 years, made up the cohort. For each donor, CD4 naive and CD4 memory were each given three plates, CD8 naive was given two plates, and CD8 memory was given one plate. Blood TCR repertoires of about five healthy adults were deeply sequenced to estimate repertoire size and the extent of clonotype sharing between individuals. Libraries were prepared and TCR repertoires were sequenced by different laboratories using diverse techniques, in order to increase sequencing depth and limit assay-specific biases. Leukapheresis yielded between about 0.85 and 9.5 billion PBMCs per donor. Summary of the overall study and its limitations: Compared with non-shared clonotypes, clonotypes shared by all four sorted-subset donors had higher generation probabilities. Sampling was limited to blood, and TCR repertoires in tissue likely differ from TCR repertoires in blood. Because the study included only a small number of donors, the genetic and exposure-history diversity represented was limited. Even with the large sequencing depth, rarefaction of the sorted-subset datasets indicated that sequencing was incomplete. Naive subsets generally had larger estimated clonotype richness than memory subsets. Pairwise subsampling led to the expectation that sequencing depth would affect the degree of clonotype sharing among donors. Across four donors, roughly 5.4% of naive CD4, roughly 3.5% of naive CD8, around 2.5% of memory CD4, and approximately 0.4% of memory CD8 clonotypes were shared.

On this clone itself: The specificity of this receptor is unknown. Base qualities are missing; no much larger clone stands one base away. The sample holds other DNA sequences that translate to the same CDR3.

CD8 naive samples were CD45RO-negative cells positively selected for CCR7, giving a CD45RA+CCR7+ population that excluded TemRA cells. The donors were healthy, HIV-negative adults with no recently reported acute infections or vaccinations. Every donor was a Caucasian adult living in Nashville, Tennessee, USA. Blood was collected by leukapheresis, and PBMCs were isolated by Ficoll-Histopaque density gradient centrifugation and then cryopreserved in liquid nitrogen vapor phase. Purity and quantity of every magnetically sorted T cell population were checked by analytical flow cytometry. Each sorted fraction had its genomic DNA isolated and then quantified by UV absorbance on a Nanodrop 2000c. V is reduced by 2 bases and J by 0 bases, leaving a spacing of 8 bases between them. Including cysteine and phenylalanine, the CDR3 has 15 amino acids. Left in the record is the CDR3 DNA by itself, 45 bases read in frame from the first base. CDR1 and CDR2 are read off the germline V gene (reference sequence) as LNHDA and SQIVND.

Using the deep immunoSEQ assay, multiplex PCR amplified TCR CDR3 regions from genomic DNA. For each cell subset, the extracted genomic DNA was distributed evenly across all wells of several immunoSEQ 96-well plates, and each plate served as one replicate. For sorted subsets, each replicate PCR was loaded with roughly 0.2 ug genomic DNA, equivalent to 25,000 to 35,000 T cell genomes. The purified libraries were quantified using a Qubit 3.0 fluorometer, sized with a Bioanalyzer 2100, and then quantified again using the KAPA Library Quantification kit. Every immunoSEQ 96-well plate was sequenced on a separate single-read 150-cycle Illumina NextSeq 550 flow cell. In the paper's pipeline: Because only junctional sequences without quality scores were contained in the immunoSEQ output, filtering matching that applied to full-length reads could not be performed. To assign V/J genes and CDR3, sequences were annotated against IMGT germline references using PyIR, a Python wrapper for IgBLAST v1.9. Reads were removed for weak V/J assignments (E-value above 1e-6), missing CDR3, stop codons, out-of-frame junctions, or ambiguous translated residues. V3J clonotypes were defined by identical inferred V gene, J gene, and CDR3 amino acid sequence. Percentage overlap between repertoires was computed as shared unique clonotypes divided by the size of the smaller repertoire. Three approaches were used to assess repertoire richness: RTK rarefaction, the Chao1 estimator, and Recon v2.1 estimates of unobserved clonotypes. For all TCRbeta clonotypes obtained by the gDNA method from four donors, generation probabilities were computed with OLGA. The table was pulled from immuneACCESS by TCRdb, which kept in-frame rearrangements only. Such tables lose some clones; where checked, under half of the loss comes from unresolved V genes, and the rest has no known cause. V and J calls and clone size are copied from that table; D and trimming were computed from the DNA. The table for this sample lists around 2,000,000 clones; about 94% of them were counted only once. 1.1% of the sample is held by the ten biggest clonotypes.

The chain uses TRBV19 and TRBJ1-5, with the D segment identity uncertain. The TCR was taken from a man between 18 and 35 years old in good health. Sequencing was done on a sample of naive CD8+ T cells sorted from blood. The cell subset or site label on this specimen signifies: CD45RA+CCR7+. This receptor has the CDR3 CASSISGYSNQPQHF. The DNA is as follows: TGTGCCAGTAGTATATCCGGGTATAGCAATCAGCCCCAGCATTTT.